Listed here is a single TCR beta chain. These data come from a study of technical replicates of blood from a few donors. V lost 6 bases and J lost 6; bases outside the gene matches: 11. This CDR3 is 15 amino acids long. The germline V gene encodes CDR1 MDHEN and CDR2 SYDVKM. Clones were read by immunoSEQ multiplex PCR, and TCRdb kept only the in-frame ones, dropping some. Of 80,000 or so clones listed, 98% are singletons. Sequencing was done on a sample of T cells isolated from PBMCs. The TCR was taken from a human donor in good health. The chain couples TRBV28 to TRBJ2-1; 7 bases are a match to TRBD2. The CDR3 DNA sequence: TGTGCCAGCAGGCCCGGACTAGAACGGATCAATGAGCAGTTCTTC. Translated: CASRPGLERINEQFF.